Given below is one T cell receptor (beta chain) in context. The sample belongs to a study of blood T cell repertoires in COVID-19. The overall study: Some COVID-19 samples were acute and others convalescent; all came from the United States, Italy and Spain.

The protocol was immunoSEQ multiplex PCR, while the TCRdb copy is restricted to in-frame clones and leaves out a portion. The sample includes more than 150,000 clones, around nine tenths of them seen just once. Sequenced input: peripheral blood. The sequence derives from a woman younger than 30 who had recovered from COVID-19.

For the CDR3, the DNA is TGTGCCAGCAGTTACTCGGGGGGCACTGAAGCTTTCTTT. Translating gives CASSYSGGTEAFF. This chain links TRBV6-2 or TRBV6-3 with TRBJ1-1, with D tentatively TRBD1 (5 bases). Germline CDR1 is MNHEY and CDR2 is SVGEGT. The CDR3 is 13 residues long. Trimming left V 0 bases short and J 4 bases short, with 6 bases between.